These 29 T cell receptor beta chains were all obtained from the same sample, sequenced in a study of T cell repertoires in cytomegalovirus infection. The antigens for these receptors are not known. A single record per CDR3 protein comes from TCRdb applying MiXCR to the reads. The sample has about 830,000 distinct CDR3 sequences; 32% are singletons. Sequenced material: cultured CD8+ T cells from PBMCs, taken from culture after CMV antigen stimulation. Source of these receptors: a human donor in good health (CMV status not recorded). Some clones in this sample may be carry-over from other donors' samples.

The chain combines TRBV24-1 with TRBJ2-3; perhaps TRBD1 as D (5 bases). Germline V CDR1 and CDR2: KGHDR, SFDVKD. Trimming removed 4 bases from V and 1 base from J, with 8 bases in between. CDR3 length: 14 residues. CDR3 protein: CATSETTGTDTQYF. In nucleotides, the CDR3 is TGTGCCACCAGTGAGACGACAGGCACAGATACGCAGTATTTT.

The V and J genes are TRBV6-5 and TRBJ2-1; no reliable D call. The CDR3 totals 13 residues. In germline, CDR1 is MNHEY, CDR2 SVGAGI. V lost 0 bases, J lost 6 bases, and 6 bases lay in between. The CDR3 DNA is TGTGCCAGCAGTTACTCGAAGGGCAATGAGCAGTTCTTC. Translation gives CASSYSKGNEQFF.

The gene calls are TRBV7-2 and TRBJ1-6, with a weak D call TRBD1 (5 bases). V was pared by 3 bases and J by 4 bases, with 16 bases between. CDR3 length equals 17 residues. Germline CDR1 is SGHTA and CDR2 is FQGNSA. CDR3 nucleotide sequence: TGTGCCAGCAGCTTTTCCATTGCGACAGATTATAATTCACCCCTCCACTTT. Encoded protein: CASSFSIATDYNSPLHF.

The V gene is TRBV6-6, the J gene TRBJ1-4; D may be TRBD1 (5 bases). This CDR3 contains 14 residues. Germline lookup yields CDR1 MNHNY and CDR2 SVGAGI (reference sequence). Trimming took off 8 bases at V and 6 bases at J, with 16 bases between the two ends. The CDR3 DNA reads as TGTGCCAGCGGATTTAGGGACCGAGATGAAAAACTGTTTTTT. The encoded protein is CASGFRDRDEKLFF.

This clonotype was observed a few times. The V and J genes are TRBV6-1 and TRBJ2-3, with D possibly matching TRBD2 (5 bases). This CDR3 is built from 14 residues. Trimming took 8 bases from V and 5 from J, leaving 17 bases between them. The germline V gene has CDR1 MNHNS and CDR2 SASEGT. CDR3 residues: CASLEVKRVDTQYF. The CDR3 DNA sequence: TGTGCCAGCTTGGAGGTAAAACGGGTAGATACGCAGTATTTT.

A note on this clonotype: One junction end does not reproduce the germline sequence, and a read error may be involved. The genes are TRBV7-9 and TRBJ2-2, with no clear D. The germline gives CDR1 SEHNR, CDR2 FQNEAQ (reference sequence). The CDR3 loop spans 12 amino acids. CDR3 amino acids: CAISLDTGELFF. Here the CDR3 DNA reads TGTGCCATCAGCCTCGACACCGGGGAGCTGTTTTTT.

The sample holds a few counts of this clonotype. The chain employs TRBV12-3 or TRBV12-4 and TRBJ2-2; 13 bases align to TRBD2. The CDR3 consists of 17 residues. After removal of 4 bases from V and 0 bases from J, the junction contained 2 bases not matched to a gene. CDR3 in amino acids: CASSWGLAGTNTGELFF. The DNA of the CDR3 is TGTGCCAGCAGTTGGGGACTAGCGGGGACGAACACCGGGGAGCTGTTTTTT.

With regard to this clonotype: Sequence at one end of the junction differs from germline and may be a read error. The gene calls are TRBV7-6 and TRBJ2-1; 9 nucleotides align to TRBD2. Germline V lookup: CDR1 SGHVS, CDR2 FNYEAQ. This CDR3 is built from 15 residues. The CDR3 spells CANSLSGGSYNEQFF. For the CDR3, the DNA is TGTGCCAACAGCCTTAGCGGGGGATCCTACAATGAGCAGTTCTTC.

The V and J genes are TRBV12-3 or TRBV12-4 and TRBJ1-2; perhaps TRBD1 as D (5 bases). V lost 6 bases, J lost 7 bases, and 18 bases lay in between. The CDR3 extends over 14 amino acids. This CDR3 reads CASSGKGLGGGYTF. For the CDR3, the DNA is TGTGCCAGCAGCGGAAAGGGGCTTGGTGGTGGCTACACCTTC.

The rearrangement joins TRBV19 to TRBJ2-2, with D perhaps matching TRBD2 (5 bases). This CDR3 comprises 14 residues. Trimming cost V 6 bases and J 1 base, with 9 bases left between them. The germline CDR1 and CDR2 sequences are LNHDA and SQIVND (reference sequence). CDR3 protein: CASRADGNTGELFF. The CDR3, as DNA: TGTGCCAGTAGAGCGGACGGGAACACCGGGGAGCTGTTTTTT. The whole variable domain, remainder taken from reference TRBV19 and TRBJ2-2, is DGGITQSPKYLFRKEGQNVTLSCEQNLNHDAMYWYRQDPGQGLRLIYYSQIVNDFQKGDIAEGYSVSREKKESFPLTVTSAQKNPTAFYLCASRADGNTGELFFGEGSRLTVL.

This CDR3 reads CSVEISETGGDETQYF. The CDR3 region has the DNA TGCAGCGTTGAGATATCCGAGACAGGGGGCGACGAGACCCAGTACTTC. J is TRBJ2-5 and V is TRBV29-1; 10 positions agree with TRBD1. The J segment lost 5 bases and the V segment lost 3 bases, leaving 12 bases of the junction unmatched. CDR1 is SQVTM and CDR2 is ANQGSEA in the germline V gene. The CDR3 has 16 residues.

The chain recombines TRBV7-8 with TRBJ2-5, with a tentative D call TRBD1 (6 bases). With 3 bases removed from V and 4 bases from J, the gap between germline ends came to 15 bases. Germline-derived CDR1 and CDR2 are SGHVS and FQNEAQ. The CDR3 has 15 amino acids. The CDR3 DNA reads as TGTGCCAGCAGCTTCCTTTCGGGACAACGAGAGACCCAGTACTTC. Protein: CASSFLSGQRETQYF.

This clonotype has only a few counts. This chain joins TRBV19 and TRBJ2-3; no definite D call. There are 15 residues in the CDR3. Deletions cut 6 bases from V and 0 bases from J, with 13 bases between. CDR1 and CDR2 (germline): LNHDA, SQIVND (reference sequence). CDR3 DNA sequence: TGTGCCAGTAGAAGGAGCCAATCTAGCACAGATACGCAGTATTTT. Its translation is CASRRSQSSTDTQYF.

This clonotype was seen only a few times. The chain carries TRBV7-9 and TRBJ2-1, with D perhaps matching TRBD1 (5 bases). CDR3 size: 15 residues. Trimming shortened V by 7 bases and J by 0 bases, and 13 bases separated the two germline ends. Germline CDR1 and CDR2: SEHNR and FQNEAQ (reference sequence). Here the CDR3 reads CASTSQAASYNEQFF. Here the CDR3 DNA reads TGTGCCAGCACCTCACAGGCGGCCTCCTACAATGAGCAGTTCTTC.

The gene calls are TRBV20-1 and TRBJ2-1, with a possible D match to TRBD1 (5 bases). Germline assignment: CDR1 DFQATT and CDR2 SNEGSKA (reference sequence). CDR3 length equals 14 residues. V dropped 5 bases and J dropped 3 bases, with 14 bases sitting between them. CDR3 nucleotides: TGCAGTGCTGAGGCCAGGGTAGACTACAATGAGCAGTTCTTC. Translating gives CSAEARVDYNEQFF.

In its sample, this clonotype was seen a few times. The gene calls are TRBV7-9 and TRBJ1-1; no clear D gene. The ends were cut back, 1 base at V and 0 bases at J, with 9 bases in the middle. This CDR3 spans 15 amino acids. Germline V CDR1 and CDR2: SEHNR, FQNEAQ (reference sequence). CDR3: CASSLEVNLNTEAFF. The CDR3 coding sequence is TGTGCCAGCAGCTTAGAGGTGAACCTGAACACTGAAGCTTTCTTT.

This clonotype was found many times. The chain carries TRBV11-1 and TRBJ2-1; the D is unclear. CDR3 length: 17 residues. Germline V gene data show CDR1 as SGHAT and CDR2 as FQDESV (reference sequence). V lost 5 bases to trimming and J lost 3 bases, with 20 bases between them. The CDR3 sequence is CASSPTHLLTGYNEQFF. CDR3 coding DNA: TGTGCCAGCAGCCCTACGCACCTCCTAACTGGCTACAATGAGCAGTTCTTC.

The chain uses TRBV19 and TRBJ2-7; D may be TRBD2 (5 bases). The CDR3 is 14 amino acids. Germline values: CDR1 LNHDA, CDR2 SQIVND (reference sequence). The V end lost 0 bases, the J end lost 2 bases, and 8 bases lay between the germline ends. The CDR3 region is CASSIEEGTYEQYF. The CDR3 coding sequence is TGTGCCAGTAGTATAGAAGAGGGCACCTACGAGCAGTACTTC.

The CDR3 sequence is CASSPIGQSYNEQFF. In nucleotides, the CDR3 is TGTGCCAGCAGTCCCATAGGACAGTCCTACAATGAGCAGTTCTTC. V and J are TRBV27 and TRBJ2-1, with a possible D match to TRBD1 (6 bases). This CDR3 spans 15 amino acids. V was shortened by 5 bases and J by 1 base, with 12 bases between the two germline ends. From germline, CDR1 is MNHEY and CDR2 SMNVEV (reference sequence).

This chain uses TRBV12-3 or TRBV12-4 with TRBJ1-1; 7 bases map to TRBD1. The length of the CDR3 is 15 residues. V dropped 7 bases and J dropped 1; count of bases not matched to a gene: 9. CDR3 protein: CASKSSGQRNTEAFF. For the CDR3, the DNA is TGTGCCAGCAAAAGCTCGGGACAGAGGAACACTGAAGCTTTCTTT.

This clonotype occurred a few times. V and J are TRBV5-5 and TRBJ1-2; no clear D. V gave up 0 bases and J gave up 0 bases, with 9 bases separating them. Germline values: CDR1 SGHKS, CDR2 YYEKEE (reference sequence). CDR3 length: 15 residues. The CDR3 spells CASSLGQSPNYGYTF. The CDR3, as DNA: TGTGCCAGCAGCTTGGGACAATCCCCTAACTATGGCTACACCTTC.

There are a few counts of this clonotype. This chain links TRBV5-6 with TRBJ1-6; a weak D match, TRBD1 (5 bases). The CDR3 length is 15 residues. Germline CDR1 and CDR2: SGHDT and YYEEEE. With 0 bases removed from V and 4 bases from J, the gap between germline ends came to 8 bases. This chain's CDR3 is CASSLEGTYNSPLHF. CDR3 coding DNA: TGTGCCAGCAGCTTGGAGGGGACTTATAATTCACCCCTCCACTTT.

The rearrangement uses TRBV12-5 and TRBJ1-2, with D possibly TRBD1 on 5 matching bases. This CDR3 is built from 14 residues. Germline lookup yields CDR1 LGHNT and CDR2 FRNRAP. Trimming pared 5 bases from V and 2 bases from J, leaving 12 bases between. This CDR3 reads CASGTPGGNYGYTF. Here the CDR3 DNA reads TGTGCTAGTGGTACACCGGGGGGGAACTATGGCTACACCTTC.

The chain employs TRBV4-2 and TRBJ2-3, with unresolved D. The germline V gene encodes CDR1 LGHNA and CDR2 YNFKEQ. The CDR3 loop spans 15 amino acids. V shed 0 bases and J shed 4 bases, with 11 bases lying between them. The CDR3 DNA sequence: TGTGCCAGCAGCCAAGAGGAACAAGTGGCAGATACGCAGTATTTT. Protein: CASSQEEQVADTQYF.

Many counts were recorded for this clonotype. The chain carries TRBV7-2 and TRBJ2-1; 9 bases align to TRBD2. The germline V gene encodes CDR1 SGHTA and CDR2 FQGNSA. CDR3 length: 15 residues. J gave up 15 bases and V 1 base, and 13 bases lay outside the gene matches. CDR3 DNA: TGTGCCAGCAGCTTAGGGCTAGCGGGACCCACCCCGGCGTTCTTC. It is translated as CASSLGLAGPTPAFF.

Many counts were recorded for this clonotype. The gene calls are TRBV7-9 and TRBJ1-2, with D perhaps matching TRBD1 (6 bases). Per germline, CDR1 SEHNR and CDR2 FQNEAQ (reference sequence). Trimming cost V 7 bases and J 1 base, with 10 bases left between them. This CDR3 has 13 residues. The CDR3 sequence: CASKDRDNYGYTF. DNA for the CDR3: TGTGCCAGCAAGGACAGAGATAACTATGGCTACACCTTC.

This rearrangement joins TRBV7-8 to TRBJ1-4, with D tentatively TRBD1 (5 bases). Germline CDR1 SGHVS, CDR2 FQNEAQ. Trimming took 1 base from V and 10 from J, leaving 16 bases between them. The CDR3 extends over 15 amino acids. CDR3 in DNA: TGTGCCAGCAGCTTAGATCTATTTGGGGGTGGAAAACTGTTTTTT. Protein: CASSLDLFGGGKLFF.

The table lists this clonotype with a few counts. V is TRBV15 and J is TRBJ1-6; maybe TRBD1 (5 bases). The germline gives CDR1 LNHNV, CDR2 YYDKDF (reference sequence). The CDR3 has 18 amino acids. V lost 6 bases, J lost 0 bases, and 18 bases lay in between. The CDR3 loop reads CATREGTAQSSYNSPLHF. The CDR3 bases are TGTGCCACCAGAGAAGGGACCGCCCAGAGCTCCTATAATTCACCCCTCCACTTT.

V usage is TRBV2 and J usage is TRBJ2-7; D remains ambiguous. The germline V and J ends were trimmed by 2 bases and 5 bases, with 16 bases remaining between them. From germline, CDR1 is SNHLY and CDR2 FYNNEI. There are 15 residues in the CDR3. In DNA form, the CDR3 reads TGTGCCAGCAGTGAACGGTTACAGTCAAGCCACGAGCAGTACGTC. Encoded protein: CASSERLQSSHEQYV.